Below, 9 T cell receptor beta chains from the same sample are listed, as sequenced in a study of long-term antiretroviral therapy in people with HIV. The immunoSEQ assay was v3.0, run at survey level. TCRdb's table, derived via immunoSEQ multiplex PCR, lists solely in-frame clones and lacks some. Among about 15,000 clones listed, about 80% were seen once. The sample in question was unsorted PBMCs, obtained just before starting antiretroviral therapy. These receptors all stem from a middle-aged man with HIV.

The chain recombines TRBV16 with TRBJ2-7; D gene unclear. With 1 base removed from V and 3 bases from J, the gap between germline ends came to 4 bases. In germline, CDR1 is KGHSY, CDR2 FQNENV. The CDR3 extends over 12 amino acids. The CDR3 loop reads CASSQLYYEQYF. The CDR3 coding sequence is TGTGCCAGCAGCCAATTGTACTACGAGCAGTACTTC. Variable domain in full (rest from reference TRBV16 and TRBJ2-7): GEEVAQTPKHLVRGEGQKAKLYCAPIKGHSYVFWYQQVLKNEFKFLISFQNENVFDETGMPKERFSAKCLPNSPCSLEIQATKLEDSAVYFCASSQLYYEQYFGPGTRLTVT.

The rearrangement joins TRBV7-9 to TRBJ1-1; no clear D. V was pared by 7 bases and J by 4 bases, with 13 bases between. This CDR3 spans 13 amino acids. The germline V gene encodes CDR1 SEHNR and CDR2 FQNEAQ (reference sequence). In DNA, the CDR3 is TGTGCCAGCAACCCCCTGGTGGGCACTGAAGCTTTCTTT. Residues: CASNPLVGTEAFF.

This clone was counted a single time. The chain carries TRBV10-3 and TRBJ2-7; 7 nucleotides align to TRBD2. The CDR3 totals 13 residues. The trim removed 7 bases at V and 2 bases at J, leaving 5 bases unmatched. The germline V gene encodes CDR1 ENHRY and CDR2 SYGVKD. DNA of the CDR3: TGTGCCATCACCCCGGGAGGCACCTACGAGCAGTACTTC. Protein product: CAITPGGTYEQYF.

The chain has TRBV11-2 and TRBJ2-2, with TRBD1 matching 10 bases. Unmatched junction bases numbered 9, after V lost 1 base and J lost 7 bases. This CDR3 contains 17 residues. Germline V CDR1 and CDR2: SGHAT, FQNNGV. In DNA form, the CDR3 reads TGTGCCAGCAGCTTAGGGCCTGGGACAGGGGTTATCGGGGAGCTGTTTTTT. Translation: CASSLGPGTGVIGELFF.

The chain carries TRBV7-6 and TRBJ2-3; D is unclear. The germline V and J ends were trimmed by 5 bases and 6 bases, with 9 bases remaining between them. The CDR3 runs 12 residues. From germline, CDR1 is SGHVS and CDR2 FNYEAQ. In DNA, the CDR3 is TGTGCCAGCAGCCTACTGAGGGATACGCAGTATTTT. Protein sequence: CASSLLRDTQYF.

The gene calls are TRBV5-8 and TRBJ2-7; TRBD1 matches at 8 bases. V shed 4 bases and J 3 bases; nucleotides not matched to a gene: 9. The CDR3 contains 15 residues. Germline V gene sequence: CDR1 SGHTS, CDR2 YDEGEE. The CDR3 spells CASSIGQGTYYEQYF. DNA for the CDR3: TGTGCCAGCAGCATAGGACAGGGCACTTACTACGAGCAGTACTTC.

This clone came up once. The V and J genes are TRBV11-2 and TRBJ2-1; D might be TRBD2 (6 bases). V gave up 5 bases and J gave up 6 bases, with 17 bases separating them. CDR1 is SGHAT, CDR2 FQNNGV, per germline. The CDR3 sequence is 15 residues long. The CDR3 coding sequence is TGTGCCAGCAGCCTGAGACTAGAGGAGGGCAATGAGCAGTTCTTC. Protein sequence: CASSLRLEEGNEQFF.

This clone was observed a few times. CDR3 loop: CAISESWDDSNQPQHF. As DNA, the CDR3 is TGTGCCATCAGTGAGTCGTGGGACGATAGCAATCAGCCCCAGCATTTT. This chain uses TRBV10-3 with TRBJ1-5; D is perhaps TRBD1 (5 bases). V gave up 0 bases and J gave up 0 bases, with 9 bases separating them. The CDR3 has 16 amino acids. Per the germline V gene, CDR1 is ENHRY and CDR2 is SYGVKD.

The chain is built from TRBV11-2 and TRBJ2-3, with 11 nucleotides matching TRBD2. Trimming at V came to 5 bases and at J to 6 bases, leaving 4 bases not matched to a gene. Germline values: CDR1 SGHAT, CDR2 FQNNGV. The CDR3 has 14 residues. The CDR3 DNA follows: TGTGCCAGCAGCCTAACTAGCGGGGGTGATACGCAGTATTTT. It is translated as CASSLTSGGDTQYF.